This TCR beta chain was captured in a study of memory CD8 T cells in hepatitis C reinfection. For the study at large: Reinfection meant HCV RNA positivity after two negatives ≥60 days apart.

The time point was: late/post reinfection, 12 to 24 weeks after detection. Sorted cells were sequenced directly ex vivo without any in vitro expansion. The Montreal HEPCO cohort supplied donors who inject drugs. Total naive CD8 T cells were sorted as viable CD3+ CD8+ CD45RO- cells from a couple of donors. The repertoire was sequenced with immunoSEQ multiplex PCR; TCRdb's copy has only in-frame clones and lacks some. This repertoire shows just over 45,000 clones, roughly nine tenths found once; its top ten account for 0.65% to 0.9%. Germline V gene lookup returns CDR1 LNHDA and CDR2 SQIVND (reference sequence). The CDR3 runs to 13 residues. V lost 7 bases, J lost 3 bases, and 4 bases stayed unmatched.

The J gene is TRBJ1-1, the V gene TRBV19; 8 positions agree with TRBD1. The receptor was derived from a man aged 18 to 35 with hepatitis C virus infection. The sequenced sample was naive CD8+ T cells sorted from blood. The CDR3 region is CASKTGGDTEAFF. The CDR3 DNA is TGTGCCAGTAAAACAGGGGGGGACACTGAAGCTTTCTTT. Complete variable domain (other parts from reference TRBV19 and TRBJ1-1): DGGITQSPKYLFRKEGQNVTLSCEQNLNHDAMYWYRQDPGQGLRLIYYSQIVNDFQKGDIAEGYSVSREKKESFPLTVTSAQKNPTAFYLCASKTGGDTEAFFGQGTRLTVV.